This T cell receptor (beta chain) derives from a study of cytomegalovirus exposure and HLA in healthy donors. Study observations and caveats: As a later analysis revealed, most CMV-associated TCR beta chains appeared HLA-restricted.

The PCR employed 60 Vbeta primers together with 13 Jbeta primers. Profiling relied on immunoSEQ multiplex PCR, and the TCRdb table lists in-frame clones only, not all of them. The top ten hold 1.7% of the sample, which has roughly 200,000 clones, approximately 79% seen once. As to this clone: The antigen is unknown.

The origin of this receptor is a man aged 45-65 years in good health and CMV-seronegative. The source material was PBMCs.

CDR3 protein: CASSLVQANNSPLHF. CDR3 coding DNA: TGCGCCAGCAGCTTGGTACAGGCGAATAATTCACCCCTCCACTTT. V gene TRBV5-1 combines with J gene TRBJ1-6, with D maybe TRBD1 (5 bases). CDR1 SGHRS and CDR2 YFSETQ come from the germline V gene. The CDR3 sequence is 15 residues long. V dropped 0 bases and J dropped 5 bases, with 9 bases sitting between them.